A selection of T cell receptor beta chains follows, all from one sample in a study of T cell changes during pregnancy in multiple sclerosis. The assay was immunoSEQ multiplex PCR, and TCRdb's table has in-frame clones only and misses some. Found here are tens of thousands of clones, about 90% of them singletons; the top ten hold approximately 0.81%. Here the sequenced sample was CD4+ T cells from peripheral blood mononuclear cells, taken before pregnancy. These receptors originate from a female donor with multiple sclerosis, enrolled in a pregnancy study. The CDR3 runs from the conserved cysteine through the conserved F or W.

TRBJ2-7 TRBV10-3 CATTGRTSGLGEQYF
TRBJ2-7 TRBV5-4 CASSFRSTGGEQYF
TRBJ1-2 TRBV5-1 CASSLAGEPYGYTF
TRBJ2-7 TRBV5-1 CASSFSGAGPYEQYF
TRBJ1-2 TRBV29-1 CSVAPQVSYGYTF
TRBJ2-7 TRBV11-2 CASSLEAGGATEQYF
TRBJ2-5 TRBV27 CVSSSYDSTRLETQYF
TRBJ2-1 TRBV7-3 CASSRILPGAGDSYNEQFF
TRBJ2-1 TRBV7-2 CASRGVGVLGGNEQFF
TRBJ2-7 TRBV7-2 CASRATSGTSGYEQYF
TRBJ2-1 TRBV12-5 CASGPGLAGEGEQFF
TRBJ1-1 TRBV19 CASSIGGRISTEAFF
TRBJ2-7 TRBV28 CASSSMASGFYEQYF
TRBJ2-1 TRBV28 CASRPRLAGEYNEQFF
TRBJ1-6 TRBV6-6 CASRITDSPLHF
TRBJ2-3 TRBV7-2 CASSSNGLGTDTQYF
TRBJ2-4 TRBV19 CASSITQGTNIQYF
TRBJ2-4 TRBV28 CASSELTLSAAKNIQYF
TRBJ2-1 TRBV12-5 CASGPAGGLNEQFF
TRBJ2-6 TRBV5-4 CASSPRTGGSGANVLTF
TRBJ2-1 TRBV5-6 CASSLGLPSREQFF
TRBJ1-2 TRBV27 CASSLIGGVPNYGYTF
TRBJ2-1 TRBV19 CASSISSGNNNEQFF
TRBJ1-3 TRBV18 CASSPPAGAIGNTIYF
TRBJ2-6 TRBV28 CASSLTGTGPTSGKANVLTF
TRBJ2-5 TRBV5-1 CASSFQKTQYF
TRBJ2-7 TRBV4-3 CASSQVVAGPTTYEQYF
TRBJ1-1 TRBV30 CAWDYNRVAFF
TRBJ1-1 TRBV5-1 CASSSFGTTQGTEAFF
TRBJ2-1 TRBV5-1 CASSRDREKFF
TRBJ1-1 TRBV7-2 CASGQGSFPEAFF
TRBJ2-2 TRBV9 CASSVDLVGNTGELFF
TRBJ1-3 TRBV7-2 CASTARQGHSGNTIYF
TRBJ1-2 TRBV15 CATSRRDRGNGYTF
TRBJ2-3 TRBV2 CASSHGLGTDTQYF
TRBJ2-5 TRBV19 CASSSQGAGETQYF
TRBJ2-5 TRBV7-2 CASSHGTGAETQYF
TRBJ1-5 TRBV4-2 CASSPRDTANQPQHF
TRBJ2-2 TRBV5-1 CASSWGLNTGELFF